This is a list of T cell receptor beta chains from one sample in a study of tumor and adjacent non-tumor tissue in lung cancer. TCRdb independently ran MiXCR on the multiplex PCR reads; one entry per CDR3 protein. Found here are tens of thousands of distinct CDR3 sequences, 60% to 85% of them singletons; the top ten hold approximately 12%. Sequenced input: lung tumor tissue. The receptor set was obtained from a woman in her forties or fifties with non-small cell lung cancer. CDR3s include the opening cysteine and the closing phenylalanine or tryptophan. The order of the fields is J gene, D gene, V gene, clone size, CDR3 protein, CDR3 DNA. The D gene is left open where the match is weak. Size is omitted from some rows. Given values are once, few, many or a class for expanded clones.

j_gene: TRBJ2-1
d_gene: -
v_gene: TRBV6-1
abundance: -
CDR3aa: CATNEAIGQGNNEQFF
CDR3nt: TGTGCCACCAATGAAGCGATCGGTCAGGGAAACAATGAGCAGTTCTTC

j_gene: TRBJ2-5
d_gene: TRBD2
v_gene: TRBV5-4
abundance: -
CDR3aa: CASSFGLAEQETQYF
CDR3nt: TGTGCCAGTAGCTTCGGACTAGCGGAGCAAGAGACCCAGTACTTC

j_gene: TRBJ1-1
d_gene: -
v_gene: TRBV10-3
abundance: -
CDR3aa: CAMSEGGTKAFF
CDR3nt: TGTGCCATGAGTGAGGGGGGGACAAAAGCTTTCTTT

j_gene: TRBJ1-1
d_gene: -
v_gene: TRBV29-1
abundance: -
CDR3aa: CSVEVAQGAVTEAFF
CDR3nt: TGCAGCGTTGAAGTAGCCCAGGGAGCGGTTACTGAAGCTTTCTTT

j_gene: TRBJ2-2
d_gene: TRBD2
v_gene: TRBV5-1
abundance: -
CDR3aa: CTSSPAAGGAGELFF
CDR3nt: TGCACCAGCAGCCCGGCGGCGGGAGGGGCCGGGGAGCTGTTTTTT

j_gene: TRBJ2-7
d_gene: TRBD2
v_gene: TRBV11-1
abundance: -
CDR3aa: CASSYSMGQREAEQYF
CDR3nt: TGTGCCAGCAGCTATTCCATGGGGCAGCGGGAGGCTGAGCAGTACTTC

j_gene: TRBJ2-3
d_gene: -
v_gene: TRBV4-1
abundance: -
CDR3aa: CASSQEEGDAEGSTNRQYF
CDR3nt: TGCGCCAGCAGCCAAGAAGAGGGGGATGCGGAGGGAAGCACAAATAGGCAGTATTTT

j_gene: TRBJ1-2
d_gene: TRBD1
v_gene: TRBV24-1
abundance: -
CDR3aa: CATSQPGQRYGCTF
CDR3nt: TGTGCCACCAGTCAGCCGGGACAGAGGTATGGCTGCACCTTC

j_gene: TRBJ2-1
d_gene: -
v_gene: TRBV6-2/TRBV6-3
abundance: -
CDR3aa: CASSSFGEAGFGEQFF
CDR3nt: TGTGCCAGCAGTTCCTTCGGCGAGGCAGGGTTTGGTGAGCAGTTCTTC

j_gene: TRBJ2-7
d_gene: -
v_gene: TRBV5-4
abundance: -
CDR3aa: CASCYSGSGQYF
CDR3nt: TGTGCCAGCTGTTACTCAGGGTCAGGACAGTACTTC

j_gene: TRBJ2-7
d_gene: TRBD1
v_gene: TRBV29-1
abundance: once
CDR3aa: CSVRQGNEQYF
CDR3nt: TGCAGCGTTCGACAGGGGAACGAGCAGTACTTC

j_gene: TRBJ2-7
d_gene: -
v_gene: TRBV20-1
abundance: many
CDR3aa: CSASSFLATEQYF
CDR3nt: TGCAGTGCTAGTAGTTTCCTAGCGACCGAGCAGTACTTC

j_gene: TRBJ1-1
d_gene: -
v_gene: TRBV11-2
abundance: -
CDR3aa: CASSFFDSGTVAFF
CDR3nt: TGTGCCAGCAGCTTTTTTGACAGTGGCACTGTAGCTTTCTTT

j_gene: TRBJ1-5
d_gene: -
v_gene: TRBV20-1
abundance: -
CDR3aa: CNASGRGGRVVQSRHF
CDR3nt: TGCAATGCTAGTGGCCGTGGCGGAAGGGTAGTGCAGTCCCGGCATTTT

j_gene: TRBJ2-7
d_gene: TRBD2
v_gene: TRBV4-2
abundance: few
CDR3aa: CARSQEGLAGEDHYEQYF
CDR3nt: TGTGCCAGGAGCCAAGAGGGACTAGCGGGAGAAGACCACTACGAGCAGTACTTC

j_gene: TRBJ2-7
d_gene: -
v_gene: TRBV7-9
abundance: once
CDR3aa: CASRHHRECEQYF
CDR3nt: TGTGCCAGCCGCCACCACAGGGAATGCGAGCAGTACTTC

j_gene: TRBJ2-3
d_gene: TRBD2
v_gene: TRBV11-2
abundance: many
CDR3aa: CASSFRGADTQYF
CDR3nt: TGTGCCAGCAGCTTCCGGGGGGCAGATACGCAGTATTTT

j_gene: TRBJ1-5
d_gene: TRBD1
v_gene: TRBV6-1
abundance: -
CDR3aa: CASRDRENKPQHF
CDR3nt: TGTGCCAGCAGAGACAGGGAGAATAAGCCCCAGCATTTT

j_gene: TRBJ2-7
d_gene: -
v_gene: TRBV19
abundance: -
CDR3aa: CATHKAGTDSYEQYF
CDR3nt: TGTGCCACCCATAAAGCCGGGACGGACTCCTACGAGCAGTACTTC

j_gene: TRBJ1-5
d_gene: -
v_gene: TRBV7-9
abundance: few
CDR3aa: CASGSQGYNQPQHF
CDR3nt: TGTGCCAGCGGCTCGCAGGGGTACAACCAGCCCCAGCATTTT

j_gene: TRBJ2-7
d_gene: -
v_gene: TRBV6-5
abundance: once
CDR3aa: CASSPLQRTPFRQYF
CDR3nt: TGTGCCAGCAGTCCGCTACAGAGGACTCCGTTTAGGCAGTACTTC

j_gene: TRBJ2-3
d_gene: TRBD2
v_gene: TRBV7-8
abundance: medium-sized
CDR3aa: CASSLGGRLAGTDTQYF
CDR3nt: TGTGCCAGCAGCTTAGGGGGAAGACTAGCGGGCACAGATACGCAGTATTTT

j_gene: TRBJ2-7
d_gene: -
v_gene: TRBV11-1
abundance: -
CDR3aa: CTSSCSRGQREAEQYF
CDR3nt: TGTACCAGCAGCTGCTCCAGGGGGCAGCGGGAGGCCGAGCAGTACTTC

j_gene: TRBJ2-1
d_gene: -
v_gene: TRBV29-1
abundance: once
CDR3aa: CSVDQRDEQFF
CDR3nt: TGCAGCGTCGACCAGCGCGATGAGCAGTTCTTC

j_gene: TRBJ1-5
d_gene: -
v_gene: TRBV11-2
abundance: -
CDR3aa: CGSFDGLSNQPQHF
CDR3nt: TGTGGCAGCTTTGATGGATTGAGCAATCAGCCCCAGCATTTT

j_gene: TRBJ2-1
d_gene: -
v_gene: TRBV5-1
abundance: many
CDR3aa: CASSVGDYRGYNEQFF
CDR3nt: TGCGCCAGCAGCGTGGGTGACTACCGGGGCTACAATGAGCAGTTCTTC

j_gene: TRBJ2-3
d_gene: -
v_gene: TRBV5-1
abundance: -
CDR3aa: CFSSAGRVTDTQYF
CDR3nt: TGCTTCAGCTCCGCGGGAAGGGTCACAGATACGCAGTATTTT

j_gene: TRBJ2-5
d_gene: TRBD1
v_gene: TRBV11-1
abundance: -
CDR3aa: CASIPGQGVETQYF
CDR3nt: TGTGCCAGCATCCCTGGACAGGGCGTAGAGACCCAGTATTTC

j_gene: TRBJ1-1
d_gene: -
v_gene: TRBV6-5
abundance: once
CDR3aa: CASRNPRATEAFF
CDR3nt: TGTGCCAGTAGGAACCCCCGGGCCACTGAAGCTTTCTTT

j_gene: TRBJ2-1
d_gene: -
v_gene: TRBV29-1
abundance: -
CDR3aa: CIVESPTRSSYIEQFF
CDR3nt: TGCATCGTTGAATCTCCGACTAGGAGCTCCTACATTGAGCAGTTCTTC

j_gene: TRBJ2-3
d_gene: -
v_gene: TRBV6-5
abundance: -
CDR3aa: CASSYSRIPDTQCF
CDR3nt: TGTGCCAGCAGTTACTCGAGAATACCAGATACGCAGTGTTTT

j_gene: TRBJ2-3
d_gene: -
v_gene: TRBV14
abundance: -
CDR3aa: CPSGQSGHSTDTQCF
CDR3nt: TGTCCCAGCGGTCAGTCTGGACACAGCACAGATACGCAGTGTTTT

j_gene: TRBJ2-1
d_gene: TRBD1
v_gene: TRBV5-1
abundance: -
CDR3aa: CASSFGTAFNEQFF
CDR3nt: TGCGCCAGCAGTTTTGGGACAGCTTTCAATGAGCAGTTCTTC

j_gene: TRBJ2-1
d_gene: -
v_gene: TRBV29-1
abundance: -
CDR3aa: CNAEDRGGWSSYNEQFF
CDR3nt: TGCAACGCTGAAGATCGTGGGGGATGGAGCTCCTACAATGAGCAGTTCTTC

j_gene: TRBJ2-1
d_gene: -
v_gene: TRBV4-1
abundance: -
CDR3aa: CASIQDTGFNGEQFF
CDR3nt: TGCGCCAGCATCCAAGATACGGGGTTTAACGGAGAGCAGTTCTTC

j_gene: TRBJ1-1
d_gene: TRBD1
v_gene: TRBV29-1
abundance: -
CDR3aa: CSAGGTGNSEAFF
CDR3nt: TGCAGCGCTGGGGGGACAGGGAATAGTGAAGCTTTCTTT

j_gene: TRBJ1-2
d_gene: TRBD1
v_gene: TRBV6-6
abundance: -
CDR3aa: CASSPGTGNYDYTF
CDR3nt: TGTGCCAGCAGTCCGGGGACAGGGAACTATGACTACACCTTC

j_gene: TRBJ1-6
d_gene: -
v_gene: TRBV12-3/TRBV12-4
abundance: few
CDR3aa: CASSFDRGSSSLHF
CDR3nt: TGTGCTAGCAGTTTTGACCGGGGATCATCATCCCTCCACTTT

j_gene: TRBJ2-7
d_gene: -
v_gene: TRBV5-4
abundance: -
CDR3aa: CASCWTAPGEQYF
CDR3nt: TGTGCCAGCTGCTGGACAGCGCCTGGTGAGCAATACTTC

j_gene: TRBJ2-7
d_gene: -
v_gene: TRBV28
abundance: -
CDR3aa: CARSLFWTIHEQYF
CDR3nt: TGTGCCAGAAGTTTATTTTGGACTATTCACGAGCAGTACTTC

j_gene: TRBJ1-1
d_gene: -
v_gene: TRBV20-1
abundance: many
CDR3aa: CSAREGGVTEAFF
CDR3nt: TGCAGTGCTAGAGAGGGAGGGGTGACTGAAGCTTTCTTT

j_gene: TRBJ2-5
d_gene: TRBD2
v_gene: TRBV6-2/TRBV6-3
abundance: -
CDR3aa: CASSCGLAGRETQYF
CDR3nt: TGTGCCAGCAGTTGCGGACTAGCGGGAAGAGAGACCCAGTACTTC

j_gene: TRBJ1-1
d_gene: -
v_gene: TRBV6-5
abundance: -
CDR3aa: CTSSRQADTEVFF
CDR3nt: TGTACCAGCAGCCGACAGGCTGACACTGAAGTTTTCTTT

j_gene: TRBJ1-5
d_gene: -
v_gene: TRBV30
abundance: -
CDR3aa: CAWSGNGNQPQHF
CDR3nt: TGTGCCTGGAGTGGGAATGGCAATCAGCCCCAGCATTTT

j_gene: TRBJ1-5
d_gene: -
v_gene: TRBV6-1
abundance: -
CDR3aa: CARRGRQLQHF
CDR3nt: TGTGCCCGGAGGGGCCGTCAGCTCCAGCATTTT

j_gene: TRBJ1-2
d_gene: -
v_gene: TRBV30
abundance: -
CDR3aa: CAWLTDLNYGYTF
CDR3nt: TGTGCCTGGTTGACAGATCTCAACTATGGCTACACCTTC

j_gene: TRBJ1-1
d_gene: -
v_gene: TRBV5-5
abundance: -
CDR3aa: CASSLEGWNIEAFF
CDR3nt: TGTGCAAGCAGCTTGGAGGGTTGGAACATTGAAGCTTTCTTT

j_gene: TRBJ2-3
d_gene: TRBD2
v_gene: TRBV5-6
abundance: -
CDR3aa: CTSSLTLRRGLAGVQSTDTQYF
CDR3nt: TGTACCAGCAGCTTGACCCTTCGACGAGGACTAGCGGGAGTGCAGAGCACAGATACGCAGTATTTT

j_gene: TRBJ1-1
d_gene: -
v_gene: TRBV11-2
abundance: -
CDR3aa: CASSLLMLRNEAFF
CDR3nt: TGTGCCAGCAGCTTGCTAATGCTGAGAAATGAAGCTTTCTTC

j_gene: TRBJ1-5
d_gene: -
v_gene: TRBV4-1
abundance: once
CDR3aa: CASSQDIPPRVPKSQHF
CDR3nt: TGCGCCAGCAGCCAAGATATTCCCCCCAGGGTACCTAAGTCCCAGCATTTT

j_gene: TRBJ2-1
d_gene: -
v_gene: TRBV11-2
abundance: -
CDR3aa: CTSSLEASNEPFF
CDR3nt: TGTACCAGCAGCCTAGAGGCTTCCAATGAGCCGTTCTTC

j_gene: TRBJ2-7
d_gene: -
v_gene: TRBV6-1
abundance: -
CDR3aa: CASLAGSSYEQYF
CDR3nt: TGTGCCAGCTTGGCTGGGAGCTCCTACGAGCAGTACTTC

j_gene: TRBJ1-1
d_gene: -
v_gene: TRBV12-3/TRBV12-4
abundance: -
CDR3aa: CTSSSLMNTEAFF
CDR3nt: TGTACCAGCAGTTCCCTAATGAACACTGAAGCTTTCTTT

j_gene: TRBJ1-5
d_gene: TRBD1
v_gene: TRBV4-2
abundance: many
CDR3aa: CASSQEEGTGNQPQHF
CDR3nt: TGTGCCAGCAGCCAAGAGGAAGGGACAGGAAATCAGCCCCAGCATTTT

j_gene: TRBJ2-3
d_gene: -
v_gene: TRBV29-1
abundance: -
CDR3aa: CRAGRDPQYF
CDR3nt: TGCAGAGCCGGACGGGATCCGCAGTATTTT

j_gene: TRBJ1-1
d_gene: -
v_gene: TRBV29-1
abundance: -
CDR3aa: CSIEGTLTALDVGAFF
CDR3nt: TGCAGCATTGAAGGGACCCTGACCGCTTTAGACGTTGGAGCTTTCTTT